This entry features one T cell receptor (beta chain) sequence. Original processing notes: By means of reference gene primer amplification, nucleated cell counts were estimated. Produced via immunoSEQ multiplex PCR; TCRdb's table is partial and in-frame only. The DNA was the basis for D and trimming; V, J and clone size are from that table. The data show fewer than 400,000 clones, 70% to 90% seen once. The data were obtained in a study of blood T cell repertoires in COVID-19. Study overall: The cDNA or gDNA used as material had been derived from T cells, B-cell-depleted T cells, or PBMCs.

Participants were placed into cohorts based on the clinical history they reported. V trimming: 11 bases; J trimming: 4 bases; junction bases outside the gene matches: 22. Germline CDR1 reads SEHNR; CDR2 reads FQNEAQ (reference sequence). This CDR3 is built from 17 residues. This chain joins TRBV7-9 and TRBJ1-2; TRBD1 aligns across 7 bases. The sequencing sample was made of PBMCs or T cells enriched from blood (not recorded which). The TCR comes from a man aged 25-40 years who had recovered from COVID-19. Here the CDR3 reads CAVGGDTGTATSYGYTF. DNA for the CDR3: TGTGCCGTTGGAGGTGATACCGGGACAGCTACTTCCTATGGCTACACCTTC.